Included here is one TCR beta chain sequence, with context. Its antigen is undetermined. This sample stems from a study of CD8 T cells in Susac syndrome. Study results and limitations: TCR sequencing and HLA analysis covered a relatively small number of individuals.

Trimming removed 1 base from V and 7 bases from J, with 10 bases in between. The CDR3 sequence is 13 residues long. In the multiple sclerosis control group, patients were treatment-naive and had stable or active relapsing-remitting disease. Reverse transcription of about 0.5 to 1 ug RNA used random hexamers. TCRdb passed the immunoSEQ multiplex PCR reads through MiXCR, listing each CDR3 protein once. The repertoire consists of 100,000 to 150,000 distinct CDR3 sequences, with approximately 93% occurring once and the leading ten covering roughly 0.29%. Sequenced: CD8+ T cells from PBMCs. The source is a human donor with multiple sclerosis. The gene calls are TRBV12-3 or TRBV12-4 and TRBJ1-2; D remains ambiguous. The CDR3: CASSLGPAGGYTF. The CDR3 DNA reads TGTGCCAGCAGTTTAGGGCCCGCGGGTGGCTACACCTTC.